The source of this TCR beta chain is a study of T cells in Graves' hyperthyroidism and ophthalmopathy. This clonotype was counted between two and nine times. RNA transcripts gave rise to amplified TCR beta CDR3 regions. Using the HTBI primer set, a first-round RT-PCR was run on the TCR CDR3. TCRdb used MiXCR to reprocess the multiplex PCR reads, holding one entry per CDR3 protein. The repertoire holds 300,000 to 450,000 distinct CDR3 sequences, with approximately 18% as singletons. The germline CDR1 and CDR2 sequences are DFQATT and SNEGSKA (reference sequence). Deletions cut 1 base from V and 0 bases from J, with 10 bases between. The CDR3 has 14 amino acids.

Material: blood. The TCR comes from a man aged 18 to 29 with Graves' ophthalmopathy. The chain uses TRBV20-1 and TRBJ2-7, with D unclear. Here the CDR3 DNA reads TGCAGTGCTAGAGGGCAGGCCAGCTCCTACGAGCAGTACTTC. This translates into CSARGQASSYEQYF.